This T cell receptor beta chain was sequenced in a study of T cells in Graves' hyperthyroidism and ophthalmopathy. Whole-study results and caveats: Appearing also in blood were most of the thyroid clonotypes expanded above 0.001.

J lost 0 bases, V lost 7 bases, and 5 bases had no gene match. The CDR3 covers 15 residues. In germline, CDR1 is ENHRY, CDR2 SYGVKD. Amplification of TCR beta CDR3 regions was performed using RNA transcripts as template. TCR CDR3 regions were first amplified by RT-PCR with HTBI primers. MiXCR, run by TCRdb on the multiplex PCR reads, gives a single entry per CDR3 protein. The profile shows approximately 330,000 distinct CDR3 sequences, roughly 13% of them singletons. A Clinical Activity Score of at least 3, a NOSPECS grade of at least 4 and a duration under 3 months were recorded in the ophthalmopathy patients. In making diagnoses, clinical symptoms, serum thyroxine and TRAb, thyroid ultrasound and orbital computed tomography were all used. A word on this clonotype: Antigen specificity is unknown.

The sequenced sample was blood. The chain couples TRBV10-3 to TRBJ2-7; 11 nucleotides align to TRBD2. The TCR comes from a woman aged 40 to 55 with Graves' ophthalmopathy. Here the CDR3 DNA reads TGTGCCATCACTCCGGGACTAGCGGACTCCTACGAGCAGTACTTC. Translation: CAITPGLADSYEQYF.